This TCR beta chain was identified in a study of blood T cell repertoires in COVID-19. Across the study: Some COVID-19 samples were acute and others convalescent; all came from the United States, Italy and Spain. The cDNA or gDNA used as material had been derived from T cells, B-cell-depleted T cells, or PBMCs.

In the study's own analysis: Reference gene primers were amplified, and this amplification served to estimate nucleated cell counts. Clones were read by immunoSEQ multiplex PCR, and TCRdb kept only the in-frame ones, dropping some. The D gene and trimming were derived from the DNA, and the V and J assignments and clone size from that table. The sample has about 280,000 clones; around 89% are singletons. Germline V lookup: CDR1 MGHRA, CDR2 YSYEKL. The germline V and J ends were trimmed by 3 bases and 7 bases, with 10 bases remaining between them. The CDR3 runs 14 residues. This sequence originates from a man aged 40-55 years with acute or convalescent COVID-19. This chain connects TRBV4-1 to TRBJ1-6; D not certain. Input material: peripheral blood. The CDR3 bases are TGCGCCAGCAGCCAGCGACTCATCAATTCACCCCTCCACTTT. Translation gives CASSQRLINSPLHF.